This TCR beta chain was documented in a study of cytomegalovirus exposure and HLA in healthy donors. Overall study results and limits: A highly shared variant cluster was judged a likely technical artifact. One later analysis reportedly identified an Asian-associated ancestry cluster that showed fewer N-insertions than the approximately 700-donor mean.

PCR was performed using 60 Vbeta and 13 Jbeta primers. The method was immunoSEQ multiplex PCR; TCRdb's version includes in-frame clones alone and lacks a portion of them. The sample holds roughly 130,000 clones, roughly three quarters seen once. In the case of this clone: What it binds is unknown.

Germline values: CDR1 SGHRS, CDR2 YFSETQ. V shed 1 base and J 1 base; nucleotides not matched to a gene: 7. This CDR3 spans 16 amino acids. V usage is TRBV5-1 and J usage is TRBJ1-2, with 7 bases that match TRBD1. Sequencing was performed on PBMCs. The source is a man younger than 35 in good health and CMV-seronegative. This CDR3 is CASSLTGQQINYGYTF. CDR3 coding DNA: TGCGCCAGCAGCTTGACGGGACAGCAGATTAACTATGGCTACACCTTC.